One T cell receptor (beta chain) is described in this entry. Its antigen is unknown. This sample was taken from a study of shared clonotypes between healthy human individuals. V lost 0 bases, J lost 4 bases, and 13 bases lay in between. This CDR3 region has 15 residues. The V gene's germline CDR1 is SGDLS and CDR2 YYNGEE. Profiled with immunoSEQ multiplex PCR; TCRdb holds only in-frame clones, not every one. This table has around 990,000 clones, about 80% appearing once. Study-level findings and limits: Researchers found naive subsets generally carried larger estimated richness than memory subsets.

The material sequenced was memory CD4+ T cells from PBMCs. Subset: CD45RA-negative fraction. The chain couples TRBV9 to TRBJ1-2, with D perhaps matching TRBD1 (5 bases). The source is a man between 18 and 29 years old in good health. Some clones in this sample may be carry-over from other donors' samples. The CDR3 DNA follows: TGTGCCAGCAGCGTAGAATTGCAGGGATCCTATGGCTACACCTTC. Its translation: CASSVELQGSYGYTF.